Listed below are T cell receptor beta chains from one sample, sequenced in a study of blood T cell repertoires in COVID-19. Clones were read by immunoSEQ multiplex PCR, and TCRdb kept only the in-frame ones, dropping some. Of under 250,000 clones listed, 84% are singletons. Source material: peripheral blood. These receptors all come from a man between 45 and 60 years old with acute or convalescent COVID-19. Each CDR3 is given with its conserved first and last residue. Fields, in order: J gene, D gene, V gene, CDR3 protein. The D gene is left open where the match is weak.

j_gene: TRBJ2-7; d_gene: NA; v_gene: TRBV4-2; CDR3aa: CASSQGVAGENYEQYF
j_gene: TRBJ2-1; d_gene: NA; v_gene: TRBV9; CDR3aa: CASSARRSPGDEQFF
j_gene: TRBJ2-4; d_gene: NA; v_gene: TRBV19; CDR3aa: CASSIGGFPKNIQYF
j_gene: TRBJ1-1; d_gene: TRBD1; v_gene: TRBV11-2; CDR3aa: CASRGGGKKTEAFF
j_gene: TRBJ1-3; d_gene: TRBD1; v_gene: TRBV13; CDR3aa: CASSSTGSSGNTIYF
j_gene: TRBJ2-5; d_gene: TRBD2; v_gene: TRBV24-1; CDR3aa: CATRSSGGVETQYF
j_gene: TRBJ1-1; d_gene: NA; v_gene: TRBV11-2; CDR3aa: CASSLGQNTEAFF
j_gene: TRBJ1-5; d_gene: NA; v_gene: TRBV7-9; CDR3aa: CASSLGREDQPQHF
j_gene: TRBJ1-2; d_gene: NA; v_gene: TRBV18; CDR3aa: CASSSGRGSLYGYTF
j_gene: TRBJ1-2; d_gene: NA; v_gene: TRBV27; CDR3aa: CASSLSVGQYNYGYTF
j_gene: TRBJ2-2; d_gene: NA; v_gene: TRBV18; CDR3aa: CASSPPIRSLNTGELFF
j_gene: TRBJ1-2; d_gene: TRBD1; v_gene: TRBV11-3; CDR3aa: CASSRTGIGGYTF
j_gene: TRBJ2-5; d_gene: NA; v_gene: TRBV6-5; CDR3aa: CASSSQVFQETQYF
j_gene: TRBJ2-2; d_gene: NA; v_gene: TRBV7-2; CDR3aa: CASSLRAGETVNTGELFF
j_gene: TRBJ2-7; d_gene: TRBD2; v_gene: TRBV6-2/TRBV6-3; CDR3aa: CASSTLAGDEQYF
j_gene: TRBJ1-5; d_gene: NA; v_gene: TRBV15; CDR3aa: CATSRDRGIAQPQHF
j_gene: TRBJ1-4; d_gene: TRBD1; v_gene: TRBV27; CDR3aa: CASSLSGTGPLFNEKLFF
j_gene: TRBJ2-7; d_gene: TRBD2; v_gene: TRBV6-1; CDR3aa: CASSELVGLAGALEQYF
j_gene: TRBJ1-3; d_gene: NA; v_gene: TRBV4-2; CDR3aa: CASSQVTALGRLSGNTIYF
j_gene: TRBJ1-2; d_gene: NA; v_gene: TRBV4-2; CDR3aa: CASSQVFASEYGYTF
j_gene: TRBJ1-3; d_gene: NA; v_gene: TRBV11-3; CDR3aa: CASSLVTVRSGNTIYF
j_gene: TRBJ1-2; d_gene: NA; v_gene: TRBV5-6; CDR3aa: CASSSDRVRTF
j_gene: TRBJ1-1; d_gene: TRBD1; v_gene: TRBV6-6; CDR3aa: CASTSTGGTEAFF
j_gene: TRBJ2-1; d_gene: NA; v_gene: TRBV6-5; CDR3aa: CASKEDGYNEQFF
j_gene: TRBJ1-3; d_gene: NA; v_gene: TRBV4-1; CDR3aa: CASSQVAGMETGNTIYF
j_gene: TRBJ2-5; d_gene: NA; v_gene: TRBV11-3; CDR3aa: CASSRAWGVKQETQYF
j_gene: TRBJ1-5; d_gene: NA; v_gene: TRBV30; CDR3aa: CAWSGALNQPQHF
j_gene: TRBJ2-4; d_gene: NA; v_gene: TRBV7-8; CDR3aa: CASSPSGLQNIQYF
j_gene: TRBJ1-5; d_gene: NA; v_gene: TRBV19; CDR3aa: CASSVRGDGQPQHF
j_gene: TRBJ2-7; d_gene: TRBD1; v_gene: TRBV7-9; CDR3aa: CASSPGTGKAYEQYF